The T cell receptor beta chain described here comes from a study of response to subunit inactivated influenza vaccine (dated by TCRdb to 2017 to 2018). With respect to the entire study: Deep quantitative T cell receptor repertoire profiling was used in the study to track responses to a trivalent subunit inactivated influenza vaccine. Paper-wide results and their limitations: The authors suggested that each seasonal influenza vaccination may recruit only a limited number of new T cells.

Library preparation was by RT-PCR. The sequencer was an Illumina HiSeq 2500. TCRdb reworked the public reads: Q25 trimming with fastp, MiXCR clone assembly, productive beta chains retained. Rows matching on CDR3 protein sequence are summarized as one entry with the most common DNA and genes. The sample yields more than 600,000 distinct CDR3 sequences; under 20% were counted once. 9.5% to 13% of the sample lies in the top ten. This clonotype has only a few counts. What antigen it recognizes has not been identified. The sample holds no much larger clone one base away, and base qualities are not on file. Looking up the germline V gene yields CDR1 SGDLS and CDR2 YYNGEE. V gives up 2 bases and J gives up 7 bases, and the segment between their germline ends measures 7 bases. Spanning cysteine to phenylalanine, the CDR3 consists of 12 amino acids. Kept here is only the CDR3 DNA, which spans 36 bases and is read in frame from base 1.

Material: PBMCs from blood, obtained around 5 days after vaccination. Here the chain combines TRBV9 and TRBJ2-1; the D element could tentatively be TRBD1 or TRBD2, as 5 bases agree for each. The sequence derives from a man aged 50-59 years who received an inactivated influenza vaccine. Donor details come from another sample of the same person, matched by shared clones. The DNA is as follows: TGTGCCAGCAGCGTGGGGGAAAATGAGCAGTTCTTC. Translation gives CASSVGENEQFF.